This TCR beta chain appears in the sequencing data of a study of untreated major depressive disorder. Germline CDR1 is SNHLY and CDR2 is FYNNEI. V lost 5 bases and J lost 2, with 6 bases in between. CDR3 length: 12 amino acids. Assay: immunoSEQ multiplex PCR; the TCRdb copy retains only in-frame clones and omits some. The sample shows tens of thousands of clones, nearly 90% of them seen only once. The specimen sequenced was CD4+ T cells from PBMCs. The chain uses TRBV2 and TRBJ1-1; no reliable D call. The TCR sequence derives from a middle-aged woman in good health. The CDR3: CASSLINTEAFF. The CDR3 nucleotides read TGTGCCAGCAGTCTGATTAACACTGAAGCTTTCTTT.